This T cell receptor (beta chain) was captured in a study of glioma-infiltrating T cells. TCR alpha and beta CDR3 regions were amplified from RNA using iRepertoire nested multiplex PCR. Tissue mRNA or PBMC total RNA, roughly 90-400 ng, went into one-step reverse transcription and amplification. MiXCR, applied by TCRdb to the multiplex PCR reads, yields one record per CDR3 protein. Counted here are around 90,000 distinct CDR3 sequences, about 40% occurring once; the ten biggest clones make up around two fifths. This clonotype was detected ten times or more. Its antigen remains unknown. Study-wide points: Tissue-blood divergence was below expectation in non-neoplastic patients, above in gliomas.

The sequence was collected from a human donor with low-grade glioma or glioblastoma, undergoing nonglioma brain surgery, or in good health (not recorded which). Sequencing was done on a sample of glioma tissue, nonneoplastic brain tissue, or PBMCs (not recorded which).

The CDR3, as DNA: TGTGCCAGGGGGACTAGCGGGAGACCCCACCTCGAGCAGTTCTTC. Translation: CARGTSGRPHLEQFF. V is TRBV2 and J is TRBJ2-1; 14 bases match TRBD2. In germline, CDR1 is SNHLY, CDR2 FYNNEI. The CDR3 runs to 15 residues. V lost 9 bases and J lost 10; bases outside the gene matches: 11.